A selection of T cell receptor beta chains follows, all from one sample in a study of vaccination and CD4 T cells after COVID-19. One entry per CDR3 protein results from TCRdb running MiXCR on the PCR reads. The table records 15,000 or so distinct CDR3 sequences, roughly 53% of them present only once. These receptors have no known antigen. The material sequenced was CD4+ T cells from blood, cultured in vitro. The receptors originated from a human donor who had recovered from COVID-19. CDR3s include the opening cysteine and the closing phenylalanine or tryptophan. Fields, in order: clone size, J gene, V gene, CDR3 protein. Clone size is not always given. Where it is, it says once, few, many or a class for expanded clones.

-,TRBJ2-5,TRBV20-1,CSVTHQETQYF
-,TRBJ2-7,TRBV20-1,CSARDSSEQYF
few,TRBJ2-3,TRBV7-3,CASSLRGVGTDTQYF
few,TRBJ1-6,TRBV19,CASGPDSIFPLHF
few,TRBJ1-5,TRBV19,CASGYPMTGYNQPQHF
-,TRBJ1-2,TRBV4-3,CASSQDTGGDGYTF
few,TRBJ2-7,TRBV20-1,CSARTGSYEQYF
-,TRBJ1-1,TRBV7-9,CASSLIAGGTEAFF
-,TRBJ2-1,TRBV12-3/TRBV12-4,CASSLVLGHYNEQFF
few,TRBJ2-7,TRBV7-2,CASSKTDYEQYF
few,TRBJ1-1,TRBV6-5,CASSLGGQGFDTEAFF
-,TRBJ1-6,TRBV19,CASSQGASYGSPLHF
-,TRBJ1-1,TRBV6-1,CASSAREPGWMAFF
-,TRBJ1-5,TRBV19,CASTSGGAGNQPQHF
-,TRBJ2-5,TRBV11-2,CASSLLPSGRSETQYF
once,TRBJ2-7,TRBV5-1,CASSLGVGEQYF
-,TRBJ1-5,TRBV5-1,CASSYGEGGQPQHF
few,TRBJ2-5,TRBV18,CASSPDSGRDEETQYF
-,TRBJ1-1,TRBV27,CASSANKGLTEAFF
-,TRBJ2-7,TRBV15,CATSRAYRGLYEQYF
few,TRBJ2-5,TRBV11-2,CASSSGLAGGWETQYF
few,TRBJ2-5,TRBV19,CASSISTGGTGETQYF
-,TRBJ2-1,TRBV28,CASRAGGSYNEQFF
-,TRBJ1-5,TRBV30,CAWSEENQPQHF
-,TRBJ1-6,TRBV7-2,CASSLAGRGNSPLHF
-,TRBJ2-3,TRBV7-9,CASSLIVGTAGDTQYF
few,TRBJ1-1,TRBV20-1,CSASDRGNTEAFF
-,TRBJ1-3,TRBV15,CATSRDRDGSGNTIYF
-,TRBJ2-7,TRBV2,CASKAPASVYEQYF
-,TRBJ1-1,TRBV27,CASSLSGRVLTEAFF
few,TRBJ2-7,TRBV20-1,CSARKKGGTYEQYF
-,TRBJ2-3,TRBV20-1,CSARTSGSRDTQYF
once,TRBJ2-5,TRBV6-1,CASREGGPRETQYF
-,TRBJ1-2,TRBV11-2,CASSSRGRLYGYTF
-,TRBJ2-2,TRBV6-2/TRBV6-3,CASRRLAGVTGELFF
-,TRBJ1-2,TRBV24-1,CATSDGGGYTF
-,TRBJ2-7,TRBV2,CASTGQISSYEQYF
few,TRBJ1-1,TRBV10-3,CAIRDISGGRDTEAFF
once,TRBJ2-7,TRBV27,CASSFKRERYEQYF
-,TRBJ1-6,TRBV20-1,CSAPQGQGSSPLHF
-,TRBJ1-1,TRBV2,CASNQGEDTEAFF
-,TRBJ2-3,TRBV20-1,CSAGRREGMDTQYF
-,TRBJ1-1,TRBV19,CASRSQGENTEAFF
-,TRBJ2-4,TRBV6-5,CASSYRQGGKNIQYF
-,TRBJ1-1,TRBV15,CATSTAVLNTEAFF